This TCR beta chain comes out of a study of beta chain features in type 1 diabetes. What was sequenced were expressed TCRB transcripts, since all of the isolated RNA had been reverse transcribed. Sequencing of naive, central memory and regulatory T cell samples gave an average of approximately 3.5 million reads. Some clones are missing from TCRdb's copy, which holds only in-frame ones; the method was immunoSEQ multiplex PCR. This sample has 310,000 or so clones, with about 15% found just once. Points from the study as a whole: Within each of all four CD4+ subsets, Type 1 diabetes patients had TCRB CDR3s that were moderately but significantly shorter. The study found fewer insertions and more deletions at VDJ junctions in type 1 diabetes patients. Possibly, sequencing cDNA over-represented cells that had high TCR expression levels. Within patients, naive, central memory and Treg TCRB repertoires seemed more similar than within healthy donors.

This clone was seen a few times. Antigen specificity is unknown. Germline V gene data show CDR1 as MNHEY and CDR2 as SVGAGI. The length of the CDR3 is 15 residues. The trim removed 6 bases at V and 2 bases at J, leaving 4 bases unmatched. The sample was naive CD4+ T cells from blood. This sequence was found in a man between 18 and 29 years old with type 1 diabetes. The chain is built from TRBV6-5 and TRBJ1-3; TRBD1 matches 10 bases. The CDR3 region is CASRRTGGPGNTIYF. The DNA of the CDR3 is TGTGCCAGCAGACGGACAGGGGGACCTGGAAACACCATATATTTT.